The source of this T cell receptor beta chain is a study of blood T cells in healthy people across ages. Sample-barcoded 5' priming and a J-beta primer mix drove a second PCR of 7 to 11 cycles. Via MiXCR, TCRdb re-called the 5' RACE reads, giving one row per CDR3 protein. The sample has approximately 900,000 distinct CDR3 sequences, 25% to 35% seen once. Looked up from germline, CDR1 is KGHDR and CDR2 is SFDVKD. The trim removed 9 bases at V and 8 bases at J, leaving 11 bases unmatched. The CDR3 has 14 residues. These data were likewise used in another study, on T cells of mothers and their children.

V usage is TRBV24-1 and J usage is TRBJ2-1; 8 nucleotides align to TRBD1. The receptor was derived from a woman in her thirties or forties in good health. Sequencing was performed on blood. The CDR3 nucleotides read TGTGCCACCGGGATTGAGGACAGGGTGGATGAGCAGTTCTTC. Its protein product is CATGIEDRVDEQFF.